This T cell receptor (beta chain) stems from a study of cytomegalovirus exposure and HLA in healthy donors. Study results and caveats: Most observed TCR sequences were rare, whereas some public TCRs were detected in many donors. Later analysis suggested links between common viral pathogens and several top significant clusters. Looking again later, the authors saw that most CMV-associated TCR beta chains seemed HLA-restricted.

In germline, CDR1 is SGHAT, CDR2 FQDESV (reference sequence). The CDR3 spans 18 residues. Trimming took off 5 bases at V and 0 bases at J, with 23 bases between the two ends. Concerning this clone itself: Its antigen is still unknown. Other nucleotide sequences from this sample produce the same CDR3.

PCR employed 60 Vbeta and 13 Jbeta primers. In the authors' workflow: Around 11 million shared chains were among approximately 80 million unique TCR beta chains counted in a later analysis. Measured with immunoSEQ multiplex PCR; TCRdb has only the in-frame clones, and not every one. V, J and clone size reflect that table, while D and trimming were determined from the DNA. The table lists some 110,000 clones, around 78% of them singletons, with around 3.9% in the top ten. Material: PBMCs. The receptor was isolated from a man aged 35-49 years in good health and CMV-seronegative. This chain joins TRBV11-1 and TRBJ2-7; D possibly corresponds to TRBD2 (6 bases). CDR3 DNA sequence: TGTGCCAGCAGCCCCAGAGCGGGCGGGGCCCCCACCTCCTACGAGCAGTACTTC. This gives the protein CASSPRAGGAPTSYEQYF.